This T cell receptor (beta chain) was sequenced during a study of CD8 T cells in ankylosing spondylitis. This clonotype turned up a few times. Its target is not known. In germline, CDR1 is SGDLS, CDR2 YYNGEE. This CDR3 comprises 19 residues. With 0 bases clipped from V and 1 base from J, the junction kept 5 bases outside the gene matches. Findings of the study overall: In ankylosing spondylitis patients, matched synovial fluid reportedly showed significant enrichment of disease-linked clones. Reactive arthritis synovial fluid and blood previously showed some of these motif variants. Seemingly distinctive of ankylosing spondylitis blood was a TCR beta motif formed by eight highly homologous variants.

From the 5' RACE reads, TCRdb called clonotypes with MiXCR, one entry per CDR3 protein. The sample has 500,000 to 550,000 distinct CDR3 sequences, roughly 13% seen once. This sequence originates from a male donor with ankylosing spondylitis. The J gene is TRBJ2-1, the V gene TRBV9; 15 bases match TRBD2. The material sequenced was blood, either unsorted or a sorted T cell fraction (not recorded which). This CDR3 reads CASSVGWTSGRGSYNEQFF. The CDR3, as DNA: TGTGCCAGCAGCGTAGGGTGGACTAGCGGGAGGGGTTCCTACAATGAGCAGTTCTTC.